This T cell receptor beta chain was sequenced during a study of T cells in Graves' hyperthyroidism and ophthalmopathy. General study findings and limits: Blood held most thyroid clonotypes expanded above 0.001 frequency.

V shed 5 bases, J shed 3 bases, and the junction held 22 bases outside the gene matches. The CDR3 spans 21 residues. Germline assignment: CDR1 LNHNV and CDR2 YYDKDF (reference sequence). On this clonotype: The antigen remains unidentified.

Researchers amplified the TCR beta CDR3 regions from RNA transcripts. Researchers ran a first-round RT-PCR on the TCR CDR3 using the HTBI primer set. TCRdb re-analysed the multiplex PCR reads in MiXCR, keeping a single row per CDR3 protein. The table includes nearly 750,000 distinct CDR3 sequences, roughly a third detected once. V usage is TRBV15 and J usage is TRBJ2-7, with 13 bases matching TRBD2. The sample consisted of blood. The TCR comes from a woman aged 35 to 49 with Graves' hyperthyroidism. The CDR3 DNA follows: TGTGCCACCAGCCCAACGGGACTAGCGGGACGAGATTCTAAAAACTGCTACGAGCAGTACTTC. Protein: CATSPTGLAGRDSKNCYEQYF.